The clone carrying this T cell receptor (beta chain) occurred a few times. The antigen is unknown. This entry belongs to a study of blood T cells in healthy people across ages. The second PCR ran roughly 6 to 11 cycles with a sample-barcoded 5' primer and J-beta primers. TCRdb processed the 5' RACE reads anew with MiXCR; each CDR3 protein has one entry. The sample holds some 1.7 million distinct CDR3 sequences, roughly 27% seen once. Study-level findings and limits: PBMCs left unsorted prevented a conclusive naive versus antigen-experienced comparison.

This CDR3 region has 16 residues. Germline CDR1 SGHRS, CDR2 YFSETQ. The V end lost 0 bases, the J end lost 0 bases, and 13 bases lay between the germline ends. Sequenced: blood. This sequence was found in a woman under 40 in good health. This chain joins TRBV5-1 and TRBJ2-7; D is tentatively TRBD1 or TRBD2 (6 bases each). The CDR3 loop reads CASSLGFGGSSYEQYF. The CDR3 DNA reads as TGCGCCAGCAGCTTGGGGTTCGGGGGCAGCTCCTACGAGCAGTACTTC.